What follows are 9 T cell receptor beta chains derived from one specimen sequenced in a study of tumor-infiltrating lymphocytes in localized non-small cell lung cancer. Using immunoSEQ multiplex PCR, the repertoire was profiled, and TCRdb retains in-frame clones only, with some absent. Among approximately 9,600 clones listed, about 76% were seen once. The sequenced sample consisted of uninvolved lung tissue not adjacent to the tumor. These receptors came from a human donor with non-small cell lung cancer.

This clone is categorized as medium-sized (0.01 to 0.1%). The chain employs TRBV30 and TRBJ2-7; weak D call: TRBD2 (7 bases). CDR3 length: 15 amino acids. V dropped 0 bases and J dropped 3 bases, with 15 bases sitting between them. The V gene's germline CDR1 is GTSNPN and CDR2 SVGIG (reference sequence). This CDR3 is CAWSVVMGGHYEQYF. The CDR3 DNA is TGTGCCTGGAGTGTAGTTATGGGGGGGCACTACGAGCAGTACTTC.

This clone was detected a few times. The J gene is TRBJ1-5, the V gene TRBV15; 8 positions agree with TRBD1. CDR3 length equals 14 residues. V lost 1 base to trimming and J lost 5 bases; unmatched junction nucleotides: 1. Germline lookup yields CDR1 LNHNV and CDR2 YYDKDF (reference sequence). The CDR3 region is CATSRVTGDQPQHF. The CDR3 region has the DNA TGTGCCACCAGCAGAGTGACAGGGGATCAGCCCCAGCATTTT.

V and J are TRBV16 and TRBJ2-2; D ambiguous. V was pared by 8 bases and J by 7 bases, with 17 bases between. Germline-derived CDR1 and CDR2 are KGHSY and FQNENV. This CDR3 comprises 14 residues. The CDR3 protein is CASRPGRYDGELFF. In nucleotides, the CDR3 is TGTGCCAGCCGCCCTGGAAGGTATGACGGGGAGCTGTTTTTT.

In this sample, this clone turned up a few times. V and J are TRBV2 and TRBJ1-5, with no clear D. The length of the CDR3 is 14 residues. The V end lost 7 bases, the J end lost 4 bases, and 14 bases lay between the germline ends. Germline V gene lookup returns CDR1 SNHLY and CDR2 FYNNEI. The CDR3 bases are TGTGCCAGCAACCCTTATAAGCAGAATCAGCCCCAGCATTTT. Protein: CASNPYKQNQPQHF.

This clone was seen a few times. V and J are TRBV19 and TRBJ2-1; 7 nucleotides align to TRBD1. V shed 2 bases, J shed 5 bases, and the junction held 15 bases outside the gene matches. CDR1 LNHDA and CDR2 SQIVND come from the germline V gene (reference sequence). This CDR3 has 18 amino acids. This CDR3 reads CASSILGIGTEKDNEQFF. The CDR3 bases are TGTGCCAGTAGTATATTAGGGATTGGGACAGAGAAAGACAATGAGCAGTTCTTC.

This clone was found a few times. The chain joins TRBV27 to TRBJ1-1; possibly TRBD1 for D (5 bases). CDR3 size: 14 residues. CDR1 and CDR2 (germline): MNHEY, SMNVEV (reference sequence). V was pared by 4 bases and J by 4 bases, with 13 bases between. CDR3 residues: CASSYSGGFTEAFF. The CDR3 region has the DNA TGTGCCAGCAGTTACTCGGGGGGGTTCACTGAAGCTTTCTTT.

The chain couples TRBV10-3 to TRBJ2-2; 11 positions agree with TRBD1. V shed 6 bases and J 7 bases; nucleotides not matched to a gene: 7. This CDR3 spans 15 amino acids. Germline V gene data show CDR1 as ENHRY and CDR2 as SYGVKD. The DNA for the CDR3 is TGTGCCATCAGCTGGACAGGGGGCGCGGACGGGGAGCTGTTTTTT. Translation gives CAISWTGGADGELFF.

V and J are TRBV6-6 and TRBJ2-7; 7 nucleotides line up with TRBD1. Germline V gives CDR1 MNHNY, CDR2 SVGAGI (reference sequence). V shed 5 bases, J shed 1 base, and the junction held 11 bases outside the gene matches. This CDR3 spans 16 amino acids. CDR3 amino acids: CASSNIDRVGSYEQYF. CDR3 coding DNA: TGTGCCAGCAGTAACATTGACAGGGTAGGATCCTACGAGCAGTACTTC.

The chain couples TRBV30 to TRBJ1-4, with a weak D call TRBD1 (5 bases). CDR1 and CDR2 (germline): GTSNPN, SVGIG (reference sequence). This CDR3 contains 14 residues. V lost 0 bases and J lost 7, with 12 bases in between. CDR3 region: CAWSVQAGSEKLFF. CDR3 nucleotide sequence: TGTGCCTGGAGTGTACAGGCGGGGAGTGAAAAACTGTTTTTT.